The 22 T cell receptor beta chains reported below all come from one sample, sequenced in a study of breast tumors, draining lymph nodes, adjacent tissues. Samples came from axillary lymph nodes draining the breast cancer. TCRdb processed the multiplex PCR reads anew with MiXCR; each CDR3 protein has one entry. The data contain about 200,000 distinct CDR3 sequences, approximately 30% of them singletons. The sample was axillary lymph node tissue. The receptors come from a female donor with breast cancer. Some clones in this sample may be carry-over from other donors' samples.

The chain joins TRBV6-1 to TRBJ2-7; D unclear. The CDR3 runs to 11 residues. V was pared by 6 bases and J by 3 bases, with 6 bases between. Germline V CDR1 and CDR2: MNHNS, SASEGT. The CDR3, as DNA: TGTGCCAGCAGCTACCTCTACGAGCAGTACTTC. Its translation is CASSYLYEQYF.

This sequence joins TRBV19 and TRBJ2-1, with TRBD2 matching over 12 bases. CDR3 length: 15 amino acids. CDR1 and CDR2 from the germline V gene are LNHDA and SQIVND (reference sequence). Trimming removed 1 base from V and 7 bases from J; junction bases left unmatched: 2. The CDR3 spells CASSIGTSGINEQFF. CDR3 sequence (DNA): TGTGCCAGTAGTATAGGGACTAGCGGGATTAATGAGCAGTTCTTC.

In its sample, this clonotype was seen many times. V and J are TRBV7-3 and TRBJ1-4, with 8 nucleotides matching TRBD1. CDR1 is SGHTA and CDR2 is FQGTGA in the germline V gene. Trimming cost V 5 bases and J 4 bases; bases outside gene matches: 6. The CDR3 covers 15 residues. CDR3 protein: CASSNDRGSNEKLFF. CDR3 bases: TGTGCCAGCAGCAATGACAGGGGTAGTAATGAAAAACTGTTTTTT.

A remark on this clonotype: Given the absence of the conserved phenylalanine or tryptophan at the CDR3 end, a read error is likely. The CDR3 is CASSLFGVNTEAFL. CDR3 bases: TGTGCCAGCAGTTTATTCGGGGTCAACACTGAAGCTTTCCTT. The chain links TRBV28 to TRBJ1-1, with D uncertain. This CDR3 is 14 amino acids long. V shed 1 base and J shed 2 bases, with 8 bases lying between them. Germline V gives CDR1 MDHEN, CDR2 SYDVKM.

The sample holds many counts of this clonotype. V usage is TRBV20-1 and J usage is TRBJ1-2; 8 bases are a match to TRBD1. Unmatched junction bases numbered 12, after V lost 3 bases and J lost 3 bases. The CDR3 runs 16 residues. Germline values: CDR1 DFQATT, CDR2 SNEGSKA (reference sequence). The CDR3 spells CSASWDQGAGDYGYTF. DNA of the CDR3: TGCAGTGCTAGTTGGGATCAGGGGGCAGGGGACTATGGCTACACCTTC.

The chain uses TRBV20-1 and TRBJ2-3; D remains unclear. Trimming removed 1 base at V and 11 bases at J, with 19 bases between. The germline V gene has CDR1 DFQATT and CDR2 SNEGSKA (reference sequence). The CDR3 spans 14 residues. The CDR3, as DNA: TGCAGTGCTAGAGGAGGCTACTCCTACAATGAGCAGTATTTT. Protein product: CSARGGYSYNEQYF.

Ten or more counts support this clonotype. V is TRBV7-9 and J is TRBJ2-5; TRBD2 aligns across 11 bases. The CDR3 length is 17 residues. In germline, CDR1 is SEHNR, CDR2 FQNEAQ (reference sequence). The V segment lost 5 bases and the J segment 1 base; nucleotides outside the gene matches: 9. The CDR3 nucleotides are TGTGCCAGCAGCACCATAGCGGGGGGGCCGGGCCAAGAGACCCAGTACTTC. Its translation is CASSTIAGGPGQETQYF.

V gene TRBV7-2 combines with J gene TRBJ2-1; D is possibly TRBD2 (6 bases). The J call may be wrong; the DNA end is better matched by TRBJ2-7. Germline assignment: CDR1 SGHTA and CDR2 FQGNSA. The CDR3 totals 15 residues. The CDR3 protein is CASSAPGATAGEQYF. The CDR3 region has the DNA TGTGCCAGCAGCGCCCCGGGAGCTACGGCGGGCGAGCAGTACTTC.

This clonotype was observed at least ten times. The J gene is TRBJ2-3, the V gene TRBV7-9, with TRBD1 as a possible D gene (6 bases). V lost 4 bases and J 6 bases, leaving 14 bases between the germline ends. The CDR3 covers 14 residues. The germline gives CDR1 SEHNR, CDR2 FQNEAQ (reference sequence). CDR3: CASSSAHRVDTQYF. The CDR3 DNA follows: TGTGCCAGCAGCTCTGCCCACAGGGTCGATACGCAGTATTTT.

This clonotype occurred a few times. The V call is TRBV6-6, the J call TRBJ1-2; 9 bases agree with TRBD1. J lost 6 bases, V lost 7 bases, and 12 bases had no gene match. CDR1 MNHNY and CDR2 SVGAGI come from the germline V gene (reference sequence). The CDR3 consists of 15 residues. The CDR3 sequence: CASTHLTQGADGYTF. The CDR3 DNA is TGTGCCAGCACCCACCTTACACAGGGGGCGGATGGCTACACCTTC.

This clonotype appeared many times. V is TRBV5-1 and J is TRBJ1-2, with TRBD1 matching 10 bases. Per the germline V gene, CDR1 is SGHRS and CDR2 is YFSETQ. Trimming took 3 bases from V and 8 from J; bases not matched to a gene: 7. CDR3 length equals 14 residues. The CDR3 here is CASSSGTGVWGYTF. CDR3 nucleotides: TGCGCCAGCAGCTCCGGGACAGGGGTATGGGGCTACACCTTC.

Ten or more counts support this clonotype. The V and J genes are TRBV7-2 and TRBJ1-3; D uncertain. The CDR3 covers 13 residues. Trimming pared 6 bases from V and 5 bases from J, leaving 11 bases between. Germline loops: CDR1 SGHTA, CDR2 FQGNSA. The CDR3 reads CASRAGFRNTIYF. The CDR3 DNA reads TGTGCCAGCAGAGCAGGTTTCAGAAACACCATATATTTT.

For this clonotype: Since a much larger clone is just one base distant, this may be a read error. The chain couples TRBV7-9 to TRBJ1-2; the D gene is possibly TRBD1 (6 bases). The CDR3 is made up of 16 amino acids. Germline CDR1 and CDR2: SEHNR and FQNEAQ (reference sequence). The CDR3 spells CASSSGSTGFVYGHTF. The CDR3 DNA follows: TGTGCCAGCAGCTCCGGTTCTACAGGGTTTGTCTATGGCCACACCTTC.

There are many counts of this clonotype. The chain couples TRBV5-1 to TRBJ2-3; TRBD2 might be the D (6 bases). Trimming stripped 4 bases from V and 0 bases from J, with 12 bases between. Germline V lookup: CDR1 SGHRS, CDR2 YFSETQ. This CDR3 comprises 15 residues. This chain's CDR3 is CASSTDGGSTDTQYF. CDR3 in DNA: TGCGCCAGCAGCACCGACGGAGGGAGCACAGATACGCAGTATTTT.

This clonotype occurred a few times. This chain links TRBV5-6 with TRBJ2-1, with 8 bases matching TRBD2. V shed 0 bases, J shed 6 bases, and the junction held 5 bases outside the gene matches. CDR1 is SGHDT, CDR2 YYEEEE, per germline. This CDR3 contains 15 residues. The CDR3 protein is CASSLAGLAGNEQFF. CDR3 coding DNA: TGTGCCAGCAGCTTGGCTGGACTAGCTGGCAATGAGCAGTTCTTC.

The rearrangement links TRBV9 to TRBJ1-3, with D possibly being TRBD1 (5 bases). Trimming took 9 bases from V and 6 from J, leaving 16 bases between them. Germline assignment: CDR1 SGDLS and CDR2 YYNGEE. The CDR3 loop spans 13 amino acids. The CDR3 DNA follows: TGTGCCACCCAGGGTAGAGGCGAAAACACCATATATTTT. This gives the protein CATQGRGENTIYF. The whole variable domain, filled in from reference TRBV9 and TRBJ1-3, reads DSGVTQTPKHLITATGQRVTLRCSPRSGDLSVYWYQQSLDQGLQFLIQYYNGEERAKGNILERFSAQQFPDLHSELNLSSLELGDSALYFCATQGRGENTIYFGEGSWLTVV.

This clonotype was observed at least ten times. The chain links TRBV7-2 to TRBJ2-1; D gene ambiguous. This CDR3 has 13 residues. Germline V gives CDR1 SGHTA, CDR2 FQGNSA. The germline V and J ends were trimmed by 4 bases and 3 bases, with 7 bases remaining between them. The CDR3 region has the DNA TGTGCCAGCAGCTCACAAGGCTACAATGAGCAGTTCTTC. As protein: CASSSQGYNEQFF.

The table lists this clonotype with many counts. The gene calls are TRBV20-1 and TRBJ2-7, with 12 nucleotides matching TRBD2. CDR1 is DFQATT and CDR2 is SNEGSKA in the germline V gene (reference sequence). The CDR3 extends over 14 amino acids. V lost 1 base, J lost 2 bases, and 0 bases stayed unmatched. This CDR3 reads CSARGLAGAYEQYF. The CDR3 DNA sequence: TGCAGTGCTAGAGGACTAGCGGGGGCCTACGAGCAGTACTTC.

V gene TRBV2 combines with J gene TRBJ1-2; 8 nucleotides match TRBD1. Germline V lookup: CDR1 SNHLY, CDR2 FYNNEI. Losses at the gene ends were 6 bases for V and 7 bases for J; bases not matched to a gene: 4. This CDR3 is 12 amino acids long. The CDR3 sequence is CASRGDRGGYTF. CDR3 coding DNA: TGTGCCAGCAGGGGAGACAGGGGTGGCTACACCTTC.

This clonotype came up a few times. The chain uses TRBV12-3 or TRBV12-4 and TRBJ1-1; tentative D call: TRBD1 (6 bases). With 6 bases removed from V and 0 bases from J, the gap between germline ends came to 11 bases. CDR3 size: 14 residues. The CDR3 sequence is CASRWGGMNTEAFF. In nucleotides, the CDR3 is TGTGCCAGCAGGTGGGGGGGCATGAACACTGAAGCTTTCTTT.

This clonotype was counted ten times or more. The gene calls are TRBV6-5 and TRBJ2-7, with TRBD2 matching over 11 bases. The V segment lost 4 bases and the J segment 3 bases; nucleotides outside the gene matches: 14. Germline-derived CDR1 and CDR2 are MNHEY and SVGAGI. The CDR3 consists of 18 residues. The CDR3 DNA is TGTGCCAGCAGTTCCCATGCTGGACTAGCGGGTGCTCTCTACGAGCAGTACTTC. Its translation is CASSSHAGLAGALYEQYF.

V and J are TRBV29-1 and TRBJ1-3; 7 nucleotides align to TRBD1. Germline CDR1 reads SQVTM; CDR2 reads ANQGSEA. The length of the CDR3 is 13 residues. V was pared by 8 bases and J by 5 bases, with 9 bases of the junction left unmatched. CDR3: CSLEGTARNTIYF. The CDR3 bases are TGCAGCTTAGAAGGGACAGCCCGAAACACCATATATTTT.